The present entry profiles one T cell receptor (beta chain) with its context. The data stem from a study of blood T cell repertoires in COVID-19. About the study: Spain, Italy and the United States supplied samples that represented acute and convalescent COVID-19. From T cells, B-cell-depleted T cells, or PBMCs came the material, which was cDNA or gDNA.

The V gene's germline CDR1 is SGHRS and CDR2 YFSETQ. The CDR3 length is 14 residues. After removal of 4 bases from V and 5 bases from J, the junction contained 8 bases not matched to a gene. Participants were aged roughly 18 to 90 years, lived in over 20 US areas, and enrolled virtually. TCRdb keeps only in-frame clones here, not all; method: immunoSEQ multiplex PCR. The table lists approximately 190,000 clones, about 80% of them singletons. This sequence joins TRBV5-1 and TRBJ2-5, with 7 bases matching TRBD1. The sequence derives from a man in his forties who had recovered from COVID-19. Sequencing was done on a sample of PBMCs or T cells enriched from blood (not recorded which). CDR3 bases: TGCGCCAGCAGCCCAGGGACAGCTAGCGAGACCCAGTACTTC. Amino acids: CASSPGTASETQYF.